This is a list of T cell receptor beta chains from one sample in a study of early T cells in non-severe SARS-CoV-2 infection. From the 5' RACE reads, TCRdb called clonotypes with MiXCR, one entry per CDR3 protein. The profile shows approximately 69,000 distinct CDR3 sequences, over 10% of them singletons. This sample comprised whole blood, obtained at baseline. The receptor source for this set is an adult who was a healthcare worker with PCR-confirmed SARS-CoV-2 infection or an uninfected control (not recorded which). Both conserved end residues are part of each CDR3. Rows may omit the clone size; those that give it use once, few, many or a size class.

J: TRBJ2-1; size: once; V: TRBV6-5; CDR3: CASSRIQGYEFF
J: TRBJ2-7; size: -; V: TRBV10-3; CDR3: CAISEVDSSYEQYF
J: TRBJ2-7; size: few; V: TRBV6-2/TRBV6-3; CDR3: CASSYRTLYEQYF
J: TRBJ2-3; size: many; V: TRBV7-9; CDR3: CASSLVDTQYF
J: TRBJ1-1; size: many; V: TRBV10-3; CDR3: CAISESRGQGDEAFF
J: TRBJ1-3; size: few; V: TRBV6-6; CDR3: CASSYSGQGMGNTIYF
J: TRBJ2-5; size: -; V: TRBV29-1; CDR3: CSVGLAGGETQYF
J: TRBJ2-1; size: -; V: TRBV20-1; CDR3: CSAREGGYYNEQFF
J: TRBJ1-6; size: few; V: TRBV4-1; CDR3: CASSQDPRGVLSSPLHF
J: TRBJ1-5; size: -; V: TRBV6-2/TRBV6-3; CDR3: CASSYAGASNQPQHF
J: TRBJ2-7; size: many; V: TRBV20-1; CDR3: CSALAGSSYEQYF
J: TRBJ2-3; size: many; V: TRBV20-1; CDR3: CSASEGPADTQYF
J: TRBJ2-1; size: few; V: TRBV9; CDR3: CASSPSSGGLYNEQFF
J: TRBJ2-1; size: -; V: TRBV10-2; CDR3: CASSGLAGGNEQFF
J: TRBJ2-1; size: -; V: TRBV11-2; CDR3: CASKLRGLAYNEQFF
J: TRBJ2-2; size: many; V: TRBV4-3; CDR3: CASSQEPGVVTGELFF
J: TRBJ2-2; size: many; V: TRBV7-9; CDR3: CASSRIGQNTGELFF
J: TRBJ2-7; size: many; V: TRBV5-5; CDR3: CASSLVAGSYEQYF
J: TRBJ2-7; size: many; V: TRBV6-6; CDR3: CASSYSQGEYEQYF
J: TRBJ2-7; size: few; V: TRBV29-1; CDR3: CSVEDSGDEQYF
J: TRBJ1-3; size: many; V: TRBV5-1; CDR3: CASSATASESGNTIYF
J: TRBJ2-2; size: many; V: TRBV24-1; CDR3: CATSDLHDGSHTGELFF
J: TRBJ2-5; size: many; V: TRBV6-1; CDR3: CASSFPSGGQETQYF
J: TRBJ2-2; size: few; V: TRBV21-1; CDR3: CASSRPRGGAHTGELFF
J: TRBJ1-4; size: few; V: TRBV12-5; CDR3: CASGMHEVGKLFF
J: TRBJ2-1; size: many; V: TRBV4-1; CDR3: CASSQGRGREQFF
J: TRBJ1-6; size: many; V: TRBV6-2/TRBV6-3; CDR3: CASSATRWHSPLHF
J: TRBJ2-5; size: many; V: TRBV9; CDR3: CASSALPLAGKETQYF
J: TRBJ1-1; size: -; V: TRBV7-9; CDR3: CASSYPNREAFF
J: TRBJ2-2; size: -; V: TRBV20-1; CDR3: CSATGTSGVNTGELFF
J: TRBJ2-2; size: few; V: TRBV7-7; CDR3: CASSSVGLAGVTGELFF
J: TRBJ1-1; size: -; V: TRBV6-1; CDR3: CASSRHPEAFF
J: TRBJ1-1; size: many; V: TRBV18; CDR3: CASSPARMNTEAFF
J: TRBJ2-2; size: -; V: TRBV7-3; CDR3: CASSLTGPGELFF
J: TRBJ2-1; size: -; V: TRBV9; CDR3: CASSVGQGNEQFF
J: TRBJ2-1; size: many; V: TRBV29-1; CDR3: CSTSHLSYNEQFF
J: TRBJ1-4; size: -; V: TRBV7-9; CDR3: CASSSGQGPDEKLFF
J: TRBJ2-3; size: many; V: TRBV14; CDR3: CASSKNSHSTDTQYF
J: TRBJ2-1; size: few; V: TRBV5-1; CDR3: CASSIDRGRFNNEQFF
J: TRBJ1-2; size: few; V: TRBV18; CDR3: CASSQVKGYGYTF
J: TRBJ2-1; size: -; V: TRBV20-1; CDR3: CSASTGDDYNEQFF
J: TRBJ1-1; size: -; V: TRBV29-1; CDR3: CSVELKLGQVNTEAFF
J: TRBJ2-2; size: -; V: TRBV7-2; CDR3: CASSAGLYTGELFF
J: TRBJ1-4; size: -; V: TRBV20-1; CDR3: CSARRRRGVREKLFF
J: TRBJ1-2; size: -; V: TRBV6-5; CDR3: CASSISGQSYGYTF
J: TRBJ2-1; size: -; V: TRBV6-5; CDR3: CASSPLAGGREQFF
J: TRBJ2-1; size: few; V: TRBV7-6; CDR3: CASSLDSGGRNEQFF
J: TRBJ2-1; size: -; V: TRBV20-1; CDR3: CSARWGRQGRGNEQFF
J: TRBJ2-7; size: few; V: TRBV2; CDR3: CASSEQGLTYEQYF
J: TRBJ2-1; size: -; V: TRBV11-2; CDR3: CASSLVAGGANEQFF
J: TRBJ2-3; size: -; V: TRBV6-4; CDR3: CASSDSRGGTDTQYF
J: TRBJ2-7; size: many; V: TRBV11-2; CDR3: CASSSTGTVYEQYF
J: TRBJ2-5; size: -; V: TRBV5-4; CDR3: CASSLPDKETQYF
J: TRBJ2-2; size: few; V: TRBV25-1; CDR3: CASRGDTGELFF
J: TRBJ2-5; size: few; V: TRBV10-3; CDR3: CAISESHSKGETQYF
J: TRBJ2-2; size: -; V: TRBV14; CDR3: CASSQPKASNTGELFF
J: TRBJ1-1; size: -; V: TRBV18; CDR3: CASSPPGRTVAFF
J: TRBJ1-4; size: -; V: TRBV5-1; CDR3: CASSRGTENEKLFF
J: TRBJ2-3; size: -; V: TRBV7-9; CDR3: CASSPYGRSTDTQYF